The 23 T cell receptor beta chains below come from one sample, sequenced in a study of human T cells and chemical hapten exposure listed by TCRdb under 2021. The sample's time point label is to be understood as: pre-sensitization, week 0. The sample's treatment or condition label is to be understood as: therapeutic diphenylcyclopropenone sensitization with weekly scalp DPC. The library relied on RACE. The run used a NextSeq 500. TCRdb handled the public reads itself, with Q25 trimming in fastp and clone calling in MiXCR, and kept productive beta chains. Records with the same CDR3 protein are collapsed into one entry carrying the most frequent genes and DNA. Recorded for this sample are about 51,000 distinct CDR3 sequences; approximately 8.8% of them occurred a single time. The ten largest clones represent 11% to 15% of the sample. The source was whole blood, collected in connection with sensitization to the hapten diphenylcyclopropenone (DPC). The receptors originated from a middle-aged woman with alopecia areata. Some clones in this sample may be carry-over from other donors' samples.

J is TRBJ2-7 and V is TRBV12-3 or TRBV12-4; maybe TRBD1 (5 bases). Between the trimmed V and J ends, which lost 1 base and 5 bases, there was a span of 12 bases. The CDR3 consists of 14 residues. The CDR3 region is CASSLVWTSNEQYF. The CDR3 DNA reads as TGTGCCAGCAGTTTAGTCTGGACAAGCAACGAGCAGTACTTC.

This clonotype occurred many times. The CDR3 DNA follows: TGTGCCAGCAGTGACAGGGGCACAGATACGCAGTATTTT. Amino acids: CASSDRGTDTQYF. V and J are TRBV25-1 and TRBJ2-3; D possibly corresponds to TRBD1 (5 bases). Germline V lookup: CDR1 MGHDK, CDR2 SYGVNS. CDR3 length equals 13 residues. With 3 bases removed from V and 1 base from J, the gap between germline ends came to 5 bases.

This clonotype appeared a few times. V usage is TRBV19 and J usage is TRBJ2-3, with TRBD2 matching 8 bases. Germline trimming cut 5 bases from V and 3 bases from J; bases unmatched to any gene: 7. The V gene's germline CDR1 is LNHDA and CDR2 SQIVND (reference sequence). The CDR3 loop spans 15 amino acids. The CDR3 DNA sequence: TGTGCCAGTAGTTCGCGGGGGGCCACAACAGATACGCAGTATTTT. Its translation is CASSSRGATTDTQYF.

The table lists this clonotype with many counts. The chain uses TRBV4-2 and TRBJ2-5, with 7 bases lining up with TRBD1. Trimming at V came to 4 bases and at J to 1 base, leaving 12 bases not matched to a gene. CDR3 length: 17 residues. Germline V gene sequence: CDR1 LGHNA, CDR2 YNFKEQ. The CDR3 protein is CASSPRTSTGLQETQYF. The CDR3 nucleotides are TGTGCCAGCAGCCCTCGAACGTCGACAGGGCTCCAAGAGACCCAGTACTTC.

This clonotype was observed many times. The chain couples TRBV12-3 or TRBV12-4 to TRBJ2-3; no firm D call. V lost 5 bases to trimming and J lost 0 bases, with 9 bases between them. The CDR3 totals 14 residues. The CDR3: CASSPMLSTDTQYF. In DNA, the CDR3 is TGTGCCAGCAGTCCAATGTTGAGCACAGATACGCAGTATTTT.

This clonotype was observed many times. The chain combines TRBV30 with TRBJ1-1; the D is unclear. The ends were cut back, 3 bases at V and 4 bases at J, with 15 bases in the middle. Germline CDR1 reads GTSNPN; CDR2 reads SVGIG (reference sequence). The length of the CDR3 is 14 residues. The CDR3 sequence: CAWRGLGGSTEAFF. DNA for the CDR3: TGTGCCTGGAGGGGGTTGGGCGGGAGCACTGAAGCTTTCTTT. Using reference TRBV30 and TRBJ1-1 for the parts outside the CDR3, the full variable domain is SQTIHQWPATLVQPVGSPLSLECTVEGTSNPNLYWYRQAAGRGLQLLFYSVGIGQISSEVPQNLSASRPQDRQFILSSKKLLLSDSGFYLCAWRGLGGSTEAFFGQGTRLTVV.

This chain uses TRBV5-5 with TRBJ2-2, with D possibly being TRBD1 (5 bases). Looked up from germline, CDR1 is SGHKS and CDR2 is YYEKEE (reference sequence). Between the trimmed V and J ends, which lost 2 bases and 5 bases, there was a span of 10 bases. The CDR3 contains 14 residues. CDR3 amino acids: CASSFDRGTGELFF. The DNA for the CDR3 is TGTGCCAGCAGCTTTGACAGAGGTACCGGGGAGCTGTTTTTT.

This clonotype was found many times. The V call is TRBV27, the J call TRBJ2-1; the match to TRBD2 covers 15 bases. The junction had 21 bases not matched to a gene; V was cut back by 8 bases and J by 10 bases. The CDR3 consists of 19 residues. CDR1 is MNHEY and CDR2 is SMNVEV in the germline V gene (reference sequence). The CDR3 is CASWSFLPGGLAGGQEQFF. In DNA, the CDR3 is TGTGCCAGCTGGAGTTTTCTCCCGGGTGGACTAGCGGGGGGGCAGGAGCAGTTCTTC.

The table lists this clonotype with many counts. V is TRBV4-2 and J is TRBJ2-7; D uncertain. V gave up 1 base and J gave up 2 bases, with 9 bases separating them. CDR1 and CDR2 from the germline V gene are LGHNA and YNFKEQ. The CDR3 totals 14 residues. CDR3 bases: TGTGCCAGCAGCCAAGTTGACGGAGCCTACGAGCAGTACTTC. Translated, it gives CASSQVDGAYEQYF.

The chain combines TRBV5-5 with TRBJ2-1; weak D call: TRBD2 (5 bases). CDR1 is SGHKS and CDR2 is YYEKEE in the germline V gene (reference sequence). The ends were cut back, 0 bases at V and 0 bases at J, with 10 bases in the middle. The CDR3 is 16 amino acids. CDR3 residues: CASSLGGRPSYNEQFF. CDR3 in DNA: TGTGCCAGCAGCTTGGGCGGGCGGCCCTCCTACAATGAGCAGTTCTTC.

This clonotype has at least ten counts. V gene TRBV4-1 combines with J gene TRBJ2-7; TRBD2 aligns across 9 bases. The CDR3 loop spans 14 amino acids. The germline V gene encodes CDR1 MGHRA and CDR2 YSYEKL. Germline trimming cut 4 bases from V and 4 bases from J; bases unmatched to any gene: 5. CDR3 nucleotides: TGCGCCAGCAGCCCGGGACTAGCCTCATACGAGCAGTACTTC. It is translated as CASSPGLASYEQYF.

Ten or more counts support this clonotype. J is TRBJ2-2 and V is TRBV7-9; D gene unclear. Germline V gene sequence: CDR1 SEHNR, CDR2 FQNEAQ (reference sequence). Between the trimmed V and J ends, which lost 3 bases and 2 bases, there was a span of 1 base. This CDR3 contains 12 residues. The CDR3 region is CASSFNTGELFF. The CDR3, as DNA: TGTGCCAGCAGCTTTAACACCGGGGAGCTGTTTTTT.

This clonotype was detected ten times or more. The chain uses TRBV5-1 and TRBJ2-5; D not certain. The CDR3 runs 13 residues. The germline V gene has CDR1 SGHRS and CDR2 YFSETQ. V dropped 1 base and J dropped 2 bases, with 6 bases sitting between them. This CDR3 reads CASSLSNQETQYF. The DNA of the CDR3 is TGCGCCAGCAGCTTGTCCAATCAAGAGACCCAGTACTTC.

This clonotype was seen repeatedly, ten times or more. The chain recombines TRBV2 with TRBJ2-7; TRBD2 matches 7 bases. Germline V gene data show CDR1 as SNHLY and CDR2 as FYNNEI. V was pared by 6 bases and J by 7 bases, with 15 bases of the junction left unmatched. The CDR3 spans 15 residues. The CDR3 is CASSEIWGGYGEQYF. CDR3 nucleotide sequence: TGTGCCAGCAGCGAAATTTGGGGGGGGTACGGAGAGCAGTACTTC.

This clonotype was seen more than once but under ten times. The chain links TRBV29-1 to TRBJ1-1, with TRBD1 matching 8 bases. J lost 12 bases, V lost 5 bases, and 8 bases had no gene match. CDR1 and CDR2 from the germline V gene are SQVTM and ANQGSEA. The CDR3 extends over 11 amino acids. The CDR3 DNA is TGCAGCGTTTCAGACAGGGGTTTGACTTTCTTT. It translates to CSVSDRGLTFF.

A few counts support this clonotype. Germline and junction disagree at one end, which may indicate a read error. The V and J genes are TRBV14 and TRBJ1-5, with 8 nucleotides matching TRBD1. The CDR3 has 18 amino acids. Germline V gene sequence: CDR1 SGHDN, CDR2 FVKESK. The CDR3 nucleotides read TGTGTCAGCAGCCAAGATATCAGGGGGCCACATAGCAATCAGCCCCAGCATTTT. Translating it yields CVSSQDIRGPHSNQPQHF.

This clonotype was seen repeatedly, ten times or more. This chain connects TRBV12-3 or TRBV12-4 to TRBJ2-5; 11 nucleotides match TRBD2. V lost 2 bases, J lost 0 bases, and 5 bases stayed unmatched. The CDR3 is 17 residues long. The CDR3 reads CASSLKTSGGYQETQYF. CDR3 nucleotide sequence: TGTGCCAGCAGTTTAAAAACTAGCGGGGGATACCAAGAGACCCAGTACTTC.

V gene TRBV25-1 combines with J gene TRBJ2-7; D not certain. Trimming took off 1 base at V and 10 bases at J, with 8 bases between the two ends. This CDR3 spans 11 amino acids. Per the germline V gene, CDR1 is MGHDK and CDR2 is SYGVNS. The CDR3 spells CASSESQAQYF. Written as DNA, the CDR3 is TGTGCCAGCAGTGAATCCCAGGCCCAGTACTTC.

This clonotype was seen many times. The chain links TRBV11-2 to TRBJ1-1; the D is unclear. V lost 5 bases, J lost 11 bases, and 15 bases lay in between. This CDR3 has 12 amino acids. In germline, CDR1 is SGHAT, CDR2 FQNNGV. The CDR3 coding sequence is TGTGCCAGCAGCCCCCAGCAACCTTCGGCTTTCTTT. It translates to CASSPQQPSAFF. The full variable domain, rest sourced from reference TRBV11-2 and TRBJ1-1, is EAGVAQSPRYKIIEKRQSVAFWCNPISGHATLYWYQQILGQGPKLLIQFQNNGVVDDSQLPKDRFSAERLKGVDSTLKIQPAKLEDSAVYLCASSPQQPSAFFGQGTRLTVV.

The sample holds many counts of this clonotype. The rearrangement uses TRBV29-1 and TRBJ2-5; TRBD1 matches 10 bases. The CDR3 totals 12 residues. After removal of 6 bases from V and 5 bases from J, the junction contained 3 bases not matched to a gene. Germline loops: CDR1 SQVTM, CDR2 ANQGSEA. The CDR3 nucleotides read TGCAGCGTGACAGGGGGCGTTGAGACCCAGTACTTC. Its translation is CSVTGGVETQYF.

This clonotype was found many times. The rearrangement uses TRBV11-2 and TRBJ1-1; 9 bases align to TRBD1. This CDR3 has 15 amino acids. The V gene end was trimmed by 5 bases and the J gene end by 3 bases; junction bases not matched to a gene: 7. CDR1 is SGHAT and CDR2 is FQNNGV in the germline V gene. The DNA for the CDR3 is TGTGCCAGCAGCCCAGGGACAGGGAAACACACTGAAGCTTTCTTT. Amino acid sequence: CASSPGTGKHTEAFF.

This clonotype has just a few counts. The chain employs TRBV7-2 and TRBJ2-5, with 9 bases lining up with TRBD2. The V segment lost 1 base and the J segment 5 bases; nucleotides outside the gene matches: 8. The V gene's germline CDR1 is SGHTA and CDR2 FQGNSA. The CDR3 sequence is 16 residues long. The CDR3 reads CASSLVGGGAPETQYF. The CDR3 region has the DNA TGTGCCAGCAGCTTAGTGGGCGGGGGGGCCCCGGAGACCCAGTACTTC.

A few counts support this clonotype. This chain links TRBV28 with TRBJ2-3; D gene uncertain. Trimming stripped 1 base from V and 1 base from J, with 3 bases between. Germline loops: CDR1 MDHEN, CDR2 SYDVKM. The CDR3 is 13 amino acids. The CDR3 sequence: CASSLLGTDTQYF. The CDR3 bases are TGTGCCAGCAGTTTATTAGGCACAGATACGCAGTATTTT.